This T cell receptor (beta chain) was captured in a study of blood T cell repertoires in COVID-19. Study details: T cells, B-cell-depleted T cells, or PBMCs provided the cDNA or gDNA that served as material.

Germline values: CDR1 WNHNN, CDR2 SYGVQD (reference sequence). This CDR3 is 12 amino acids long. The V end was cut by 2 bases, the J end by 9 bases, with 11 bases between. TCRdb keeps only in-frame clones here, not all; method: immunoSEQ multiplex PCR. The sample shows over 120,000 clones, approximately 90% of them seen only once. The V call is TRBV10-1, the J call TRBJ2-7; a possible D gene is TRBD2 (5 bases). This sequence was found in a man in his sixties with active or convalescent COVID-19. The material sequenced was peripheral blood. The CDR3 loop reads CASSEVLAGQYF. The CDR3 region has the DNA TGCGCCAGCAGTGAGGTCCTAGCCGGGCAGTACTTC.